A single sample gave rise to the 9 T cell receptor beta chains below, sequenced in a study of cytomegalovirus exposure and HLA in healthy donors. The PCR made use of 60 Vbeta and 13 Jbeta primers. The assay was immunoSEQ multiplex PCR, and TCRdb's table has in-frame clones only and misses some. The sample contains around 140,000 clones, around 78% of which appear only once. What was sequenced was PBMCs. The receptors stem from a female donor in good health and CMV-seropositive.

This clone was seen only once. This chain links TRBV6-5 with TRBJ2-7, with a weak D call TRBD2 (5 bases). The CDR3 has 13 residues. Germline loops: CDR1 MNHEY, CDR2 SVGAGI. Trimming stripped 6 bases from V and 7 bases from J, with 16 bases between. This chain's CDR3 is CASRRWETEEQYF. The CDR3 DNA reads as TGTGCCAGCAGGAGGTGGGAGACTGAGGAGCAGTACTTC.

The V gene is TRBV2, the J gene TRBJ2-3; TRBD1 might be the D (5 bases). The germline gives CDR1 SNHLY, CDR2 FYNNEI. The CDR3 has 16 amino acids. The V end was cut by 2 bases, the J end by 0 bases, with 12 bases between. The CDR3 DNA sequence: TGTGCCAGCAGTGAACGCAGGGTGGGAAGCACAGATACGCAGTATTTT. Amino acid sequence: CASSERRVGSTDTQYF.

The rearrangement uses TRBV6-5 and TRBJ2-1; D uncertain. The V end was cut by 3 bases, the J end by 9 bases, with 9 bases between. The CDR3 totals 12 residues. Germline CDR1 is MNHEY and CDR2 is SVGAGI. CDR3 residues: CASSYHTGEQFF. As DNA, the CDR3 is TGTGCCAGCAGTTATCATACCGGTGAGCAGTTCTTC.

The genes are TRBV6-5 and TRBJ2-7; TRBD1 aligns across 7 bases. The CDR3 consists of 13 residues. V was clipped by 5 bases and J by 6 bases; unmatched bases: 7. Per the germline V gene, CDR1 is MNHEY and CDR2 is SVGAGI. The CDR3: CASSLSHRGEQYF. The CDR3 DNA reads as TGTGCCAGCAGTCTCTCTCACAGGGGCGAGCAGTACTTC.

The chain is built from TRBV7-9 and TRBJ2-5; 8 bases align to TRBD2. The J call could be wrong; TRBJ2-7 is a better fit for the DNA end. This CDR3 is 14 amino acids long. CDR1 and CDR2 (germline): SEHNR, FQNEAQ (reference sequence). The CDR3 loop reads CASSLTSGIDEQYF. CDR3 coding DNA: TGTGCCAGCAGCTTAACTAGCGGTATCGACGAGCAGTACTTC.

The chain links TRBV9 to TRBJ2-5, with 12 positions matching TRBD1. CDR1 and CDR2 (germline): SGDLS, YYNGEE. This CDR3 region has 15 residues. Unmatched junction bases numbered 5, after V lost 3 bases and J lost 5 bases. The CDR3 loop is CASSARDRGRETQYF. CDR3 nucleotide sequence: TGTGCCAGCAGCGCCCGGGACAGGGGGCGTGAGACCCAGTACTTC.

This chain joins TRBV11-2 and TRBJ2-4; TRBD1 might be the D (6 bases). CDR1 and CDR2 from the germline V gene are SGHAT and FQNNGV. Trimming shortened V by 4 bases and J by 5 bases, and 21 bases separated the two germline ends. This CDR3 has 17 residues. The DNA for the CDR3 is TGTGCCAGCAGCTGGGGGCCCGGGACACGCGACCAAAACATTCAGTACTTC. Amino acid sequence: CASSWGPGTRDQNIQYF. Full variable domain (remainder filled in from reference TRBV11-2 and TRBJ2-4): EAGVAQSPRYKIIEKRQSVAFWCNPISGHATLYWYQQILGQGPKLLIQFQNNGVVDDSQLPKDRFSAERLKGVDSTLKIQPAKLEDSAVYLCASSWGPGTRDQNIQYFGAGTRLSVL.

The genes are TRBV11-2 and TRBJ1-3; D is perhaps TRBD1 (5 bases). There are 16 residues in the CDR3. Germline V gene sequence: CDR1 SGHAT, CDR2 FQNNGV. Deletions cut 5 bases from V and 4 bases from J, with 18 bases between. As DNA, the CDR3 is TGTGCCAGCAGCCTCCTAATAGGGGCGGAAGGAAACACCATATATTTT. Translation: CASSLLIGAEGNTIYF.

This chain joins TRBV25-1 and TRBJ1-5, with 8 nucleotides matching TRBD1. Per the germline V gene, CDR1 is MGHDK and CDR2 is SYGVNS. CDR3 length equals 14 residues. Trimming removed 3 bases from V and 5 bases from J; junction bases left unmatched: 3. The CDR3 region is CASSEHRGDQPQHF. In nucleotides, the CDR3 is TGTGCCAGCAGTGAGCACAGGGGGGATCAGCCCCAGCATTTT.